The subject of this entry is one TCR beta chain. Its antigen is unidentified. One junction end disagrees with the germline gene, perhaps due to a read error. The data were taken from a study of tumor-infiltrating lymphocytes in primary liver carcinoma. Without any cell sorting, about 19-31 mg of bulk tissue yielded co-extracted RNA and DNA. Patients had primary liver carcinoma treated by surgical resection. Treatment-naive at the time, the patients had chronic HBV infection. Points from the study as a whole: Between tumor regions, pairs overlapped more than tumor-adjacent and tumor-blood pairs did.

Germline V lookup: CDR1 SGHAT, CDR2 FQNNGV. The CDR3 spans 13 residues. A constant-region primer primed TCR beta cDNA synthesis from 450 to 550 ng of total RNA. Modified slightly, ARM-PCR produced TCR beta libraries over three nested multiplex PCR rounds. Rounds one and two of PCR, each of roughly 10 cycles, were primed with TRBV1-TRBV30 forward primers and a C-beta reverse primer. In TCRdb, the multiplex PCR reads were re-called with MiXCR into one record per CDR3 protein. Of 90,000 to 150,000 distinct CDR3 sequences listed, around 65% were seen once; the top ten hold 7.5% to 10%. The receptor's source is a woman in her sixties with primary liver carcinoma and hepatitis B virus infection. The rearrangement uses TRBV11-2 and TRBJ2-7, with D unresolved. The source material was tumor-adjacent normal liver tissue. The CDR3 region is CISSLGRKYEQYF. CDR3 nucleotides: TGTATCAGCAGCTTAGGCAGGAAGTACGAGCAGTATTTC.